These 28 T cell receptor beta chains originate from one sample sequenced in a study of T cells after yellow fever vaccination. TCRdb fed the 5' RACE reads into MiXCR, producing one record per CDR3 protein. There are more than 450,000 distinct CDR3 sequences in the sample; less than 25% occur only once, and 16% lies in the top ten. The sequenced sample was PBMCs, obtained roughly 23 days after the first yellow fever vaccination. The source of these receptors is a man younger than 35 who received the YFV17D yellow fever vaccine.

This clonotype came up many times. This chain connects TRBV10-3 to TRBJ2-3; TRBD2 matches at 10 bases. The CDR3 runs to 14 residues. CDR1 is ENHRY, CDR2 SYGVKD, per germline. V was clipped by 5 bases and J by 6 bases; unmatched bases: 5. The CDR3 sequence is CAISILAGDDTQYF. The CDR3 region has the DNA TGTGCCATCAGTATCCTAGCGGGGGACGATACGCAGTATTTT.

This clonotype has more than one count but fewer than ten. The rearrangement joins TRBV4-2 to TRBJ2-1; 11 bases fit TRBD2. Germline V gives CDR1 LGHNA, CDR2 YNFKEQ. The CDR3 runs to 20 residues. The junction had 11 bases not matched to a gene; V was cut back by 1 base and J by 0 bases. In DNA, the CDR3 is TGTGCCAGCAGCCAAGTAATGGCTAGCGGGGGGCTGAGCTCCTACAATGAGCAGTTCTTC. Translation: CASSQVMASGGLSSYNEQFF.

The genes are TRBV18 and TRBJ2-7; D unclear. Germline V gene sequence: CDR1 KGHSH, CDR2 LQKENI. There are 12 residues in the CDR3. Trimming pared 3 bases from V and 3 bases from J, leaving 6 bases between. The CDR3 bases are TGTGCCAGCTCACCTGACGGCTACGAGCAGTACTTC. Its protein is CASSPDGYEQYF. The full variable domain, in which reference TRBV18 and TRBJ2-7 provide the parts outside the CDR3, is NAGVMQNPRHLVRRRGQEARLRCSPMKGHSHVYWYRQLPEEGLKFMVYLQKENIIDESGMPKERFSAEFPKEGPSILRIQQVVRGDSAAYFCASSPDGYEQYFGPGTRLTVT.

The J gene is TRBJ2-1, the V gene TRBV7-9, with 16 bases lining up with TRBD2. V was pared by 4 bases and J by 10 bases, with 10 bases of the junction left unmatched. Germline V gives CDR1 SEHNR, CDR2 FQNEAQ (reference sequence). The CDR3 consists of 17 residues. The DNA for the CDR3 is TGTGCCAGCAGCTATACCGGGACTAGCGGGGGGGCCAGGGAGCAGTTCTTC. Translating it yields CASSYTGTSGGAREQFF.

The genes are TRBV11-2 and TRBJ1-1; 10 nucleotides align to TRBD1. The V gene's germline CDR1 is SGHAT and CDR2 FQNNGV. The CDR3 totals 16 residues. J was trimmed by 5 bases and V by 4 bases; bases with no gene match: 10. The CDR3 region is CASSWRQGAMGTEAFF. CDR3 nucleotide sequence: TGTGCCAGCAGCTGGAGACAGGGGGCAATGGGAACTGAAGCTTTCTTT.

This chain uses TRBV19 with TRBJ1-2; D unresolved. V gave up 3 bases and J gave up 4 bases, with 6 bases separating them. The CDR3 is 12 amino acids. The germline gives CDR1 LNHDA, CDR2 SQIVND (reference sequence). The CDR3 protein is CASSIQTYGYTF. The CDR3 DNA reads as TGTGCCAGTAGTATCCAAACCTATGGCTACACCTTC.

The genes are TRBV29-1 and TRBJ2-3; D unresolved. Germline CDR1 and CDR2: SQVTM and ANQGSEA. V lost 4 bases, J lost 2 bases, and 1 base lay in between. There are 10 residues in the CDR3. The CDR3 sequence is CSVATDTQYF. CDR3 nucleotide sequence: TGCAGCGTTGCCACAGATACGCAGTATTTT.

This clonotype was counted between two and nine times. The J gene is TRBJ1-1, the V gene TRBV3-1; D is unresolved. The CDR3 spans 13 residues. From germline, CDR1 is LGHDT and CDR2 YNNKEL (reference sequence). Trimming removed 3 bases at V and 6 bases at J, with 11 bases between. The CDR3 bases are TGTGCCAGCAGCCAGGGTTTTGCGGCTGAAGCTTTCTTT. Its protein product is CASSQGFAAEAFF.

The rearrangement joins TRBV5-1 to TRBJ2-1; TRBD2 agrees at 10 bases. Germline CDR1 SGHRS, CDR2 YFSETQ. The trim removed 1 base at V and 10 bases at J, leaving 11 bases unmatched. The CDR3 extends over 16 amino acids. CDR3 sequence (DNA): TGCGCCAGCAGCTTGCCCCCGGCTAGCGGGGGTACGGAGCAGTTCTTC. Protein: CASSLPPASGGTEQFF.

The chain is built from TRBV6-5 and TRBJ2-2; D not certain. CDR3 length: 16 amino acids. Trimming took 0 bases from V and 5 from J, leaving 13 bases between them. In germline, CDR1 is MNHEY, CDR2 SVGAGI. CDR3 coding DNA: TGTGCCAGCAGTTACTCGGCGCAAGAAGTTACCGGGGAGCTGTTTTTT. Amino acid sequence: CASSYSAQEVTGELFF.

There are a few counts of this clonotype. The gene calls are TRBV5-1 and TRBJ2-1; 14 positions agree with TRBD2. Per germline, CDR1 SGHRS and CDR2 YFSETQ. The CDR3 has 14 amino acids. Trimming cost V 5 bases and J 7 bases; bases outside gene matches: 2. CDR3 loop: CASRGLAGENEQFF. CDR3 DNA: TGCGCCAGCAGGGGACTAGCGGGGGAAAATGAGCAGTTCTTC.

The V gene is TRBV11-1, the J gene TRBJ2-1; TRBD1 matches 9 bases. The CDR3 extends over 17 amino acids. CDR1 and CDR2 (germline): SGHAT, FQDESV (reference sequence). V shed 5 bases, J shed 5 bases, and the junction held 13 bases outside the gene matches. CDR3 nucleotide sequence: TGTGCCAGCAGCCCTATACTCGGGGACAGGGAAAACAATGAGCAGTTCTTC. Protein product: CASSPILGDRENNEQFF.

This clonotype has just one count. This chain joins TRBV13 and TRBJ2-3; possible D gene TRBD2, 5 bases. Germline CDR1 is PRHDT and CDR2 is FYEKMQ (reference sequence). Trimming took 2 bases from V and 1 from J, leaving 10 bases between them. This CDR3 spans 15 amino acids. DNA of the CDR3: TGTGCCAGCAGCTTAAGTGGGAGTCGCACAGATACGCAGTATTTT. This sequence encodes CASSLSGSRTDTQYF.

This chain joins TRBV5-1 and TRBJ2-5, with 8 positions matching TRBD2. Germline V CDR1 and CDR2: SGHRS, YFSETQ. V shed 0 bases, J shed 5 bases, and the junction held 12 bases outside the gene matches. CDR3 length: 17 amino acids. The CDR3 here is CASSLGYEIAGIETQYF. CDR3 DNA sequence: TGCGCCAGCAGCTTGGGTTATGAAATAGCGGGGATCGAGACCCAGTACTTC.

The chain links TRBV12-3 or TRBV12-4 to TRBJ1-2, with 10 bases aligning to TRBD1. This CDR3 has 16 residues. J lost 4 bases, V lost 5 bases, and 10 bases had no gene match. The CDR3 sequence: CASSLRLGQGGYGYTF. In DNA, the CDR3 is TGTGCCAGCAGTCTCAGACTTGGACAGGGGGGCTATGGCTACACCTTC.

This sequence joins TRBV10-3 and TRBJ1-5; the D gene is possibly TRBD1 (5 bases). V was trimmed by 2 bases and J by 4 bases, leaving 9 bases between them. The CDR3 loop spans 14 amino acids. In germline, CDR1 is ENHRY, CDR2 SYGVKD. CDR3 protein: CAISEAPGNQPQHF. CDR3 sequence (DNA): TGTGCCATCAGTGAGGCACCAGGGAATCAGCCCCAGCATTTT.

The chain carries TRBV5-1 and TRBJ1-1; no reliable D call. V shed 0 bases and J shed 1 base, with 13 bases lying between them. Germline V lookup: CDR1 SGHRS, CDR2 YFSETQ. The CDR3 consists of 16 residues. The CDR3 reads CASSLAGSRENTEAFF. For the CDR3, the DNA is TGCGCCAGCAGCTTGGCCGGCAGTCGAGAGAACACTGAAGCTTTCTTT.

This clonotype was counted at least ten times. V is TRBV21-1 and J is TRBJ1-6. TRBV21-1 is described as a pseudogene. The CDR3 spans 18 residues. CDR3 loop: CARLNRDSTDSYNSPLHF. DNA of the CDR3: TGTGCCAGATTAAACCGGGACTCCACGGACTCCTATAATTCACCCCTCCACTTT.

This clonotype was seen many times. The chain uses TRBV7-3 and TRBJ2-3; perhaps TRBD2 as D (6 bases). The length of the CDR3 is 15 residues. CDR1 SGHTA and CDR2 FQGTGA come from the germline V gene. V lost 5 bases to trimming and J lost 4 bases, with 16 bases between them. CDR3 nucleotides: TGTGCCAGCAGCCCCCAAGCGGGTAATGCAGATACGCAGTATTTT. Encoded protein: CASSPQAGNADTQYF.

This clonotype has more than one count but fewer than ten. This chain joins TRBV7-2 and TRBJ2-7; 9 bases line up with TRBD2. Trimming took 2 bases from V and 2 from J; bases not matched to a gene: 4. The CDR3 totals 15 residues. Germline V CDR1 and CDR2: SGHTA, FQGNSA. The CDR3, as DNA: TGTGCCAGCAGCTTACGCGGGGGGGAGGCCTACGAGCAGTACTTC. This gives the protein CASSLRGGEAYEQYF.

The chain links TRBV10-3 to TRBJ1-4, with D maybe TRBD1 (6 bases). There are 16 residues in the CDR3. Germline CDR1 and CDR2: ENHRY and SYGVKD. Trimming took off 3 bases at V and 7 bases at J, with 18 bases between the two ends. CDR3 amino acids: CAISEARAGGFEKLFF. CDR3 DNA sequence: TGTGCCATCAGTGAAGCGCGTGCGGGGGGCTTTGAAAAACTGTTTTTT.

This clonotype was counted only a few times. The chain links TRBV6-5 to TRBJ2-7; D uncertain. This CDR3 has 12 residues. V dropped 6 bases and J dropped 2 bases, with 8 bases sitting between them. Germline V gene lookup returns CDR1 MNHEY and CDR2 SVGAGI. CDR3 protein: CASRSRAYEQYF. CDR3 DNA sequence: TGTGCCAGCAGAAGCCGGGCCTACGAGCAGTACTTC.

The V gene is TRBV7-7, the J gene TRBJ2-7; 7 bases agree with TRBD1. This CDR3 has 13 residues. CDR1 and CDR2 from the germline V gene are SSHAT and FNYEAQ (reference sequence). The CDR3 region is CASSLRQGREQYV. CDR3 bases: TGTGCTAGCAGCTTGCGACAGGGAAGGGAGCAGTACGTC.

This clonotype showed up just a few times. The rearrangement joins TRBV6-5 to TRBJ1-1; perhaps TRBD1 as D (5 bases). With 2 bases removed from V and 1 base from J, the gap between germline ends came to 8 bases. CDR1 and CDR2 from the germline V gene are MNHEY and SVGAGI. The CDR3 extends over 14 amino acids. CDR3 coding DNA: TGTGCCAGCAGTTACCGGACATCGAACACTGAAGCTTTCTTT. Its translation: CASSYRTSNTEAFF.

The CDR3 protein is CATQARDRGNEQFF. The CDR3 region has the DNA TGTGCCACTCAGGCACGGGACAGGGGAAATGAGCAGTTCTTC. The chain is built from TRBV15 and TRBJ2-1; 10 bases match TRBD1. The CDR3 has 14 residues. Trimming at V came to 9 bases and at J to 7 bases, leaving 9 bases not matched to a gene. Germline-derived CDR1 and CDR2 are LNHNV and YYDKDF (reference sequence).

The rearrangement uses TRBV20-1 and TRBJ1-4; D not resolved. V was cut by 1 base and J by 3 bases, with 6 bases left in between. The germline V gene encodes CDR1 DFQATT and CDR2 SNEGSKA (reference sequence). The CDR3 is 13 amino acids. CDR3 in DNA: TGCAGTGCTAGAGTGGAGTCTAATGAAAAACTGTTTTTT. Its protein is CSARVESNEKLFF.

In this sample, this clonotype turned up a few times. The chain employs TRBV20-1 and TRBJ2-2; 8 bases map to TRBD2. The length of the CDR3 is 13 residues. The V gene end was trimmed by 8 bases and the J gene end by 6 bases; junction bases not matched to a gene: 8. Germline lookup yields CDR1 DFQATT and CDR2 SNEGSKA (reference sequence). The CDR3 sequence is CSSVGGASGELFF. DNA of the CDR3: TGCAGTTCGGTCGGGGGGGCCTCCGGGGAGCTGTTTTTT.

This clonotype was detected only a few times. The V call is TRBV2, the J call TRBJ2-4, with 7 bases aligning to TRBD1. V shed 10 bases and J 4 bases; nucleotides not matched to a gene: 7. CDR3 length: 13 amino acids. CDR1 is SNHLY and CDR2 is FYNNEI in the germline V gene. CDR3 protein: CATTPDRKNIQYF. CDR3 in DNA: TGTGCCACCACACCGGACAGGAAAAACATTCAGTACTTC.